This T cell receptor (beta chain) was identified in a study of chemoradiotherapy in HPV16-positive cancers. Study overall: Candidate HPV-specific T-cell clones and common TCR motifs came from functional assays in a couple of HPV16-positive patients.

Study-level findings and limits: During treatment, candidate HPV-specific clones and E7-related motifs expanded in tumor.

With respect to this clone: The antigen is undetermined.

Repertoires were generated with immunoSEQ multiplex PCR, while TCRdb's copy carries only in-frame clones and drops some. The sample includes about 5,000 clones, 90% to 95% of them seen just once. The germline V gene encodes CDR1 WSHSY and CDR2 SAAADI. The V end was cut by 1 base, the J end by 2 bases, with 8 bases between. The CDR3 loop spans 15 amino acids. This chain uses TRBV10-2 with TRBJ1-4, with a weak D call TRBD1 (6 bases). The specimen was taken from a patient who underwent chemoradiotherapy. This receptor was identified in a human donor with HPV-associated anogenital cancer. CDR3 sequence reads: CASSEYQGTNEKLFF. The CDR3 DNA sequence: TGCGCCAGCAGTGAGTACCAGGGGACTAATGAAAAACTGTTTTTT.